A selection of T cell receptor beta chains follows, all from one sample in a study of somatic mutations in cytotoxic T cells in rheumatoid arthritis. This table comes from immunoSEQ multiplex PCR, and its TCRdb copy is limited to in-frame clones, with some not included. The sample consists of about 4,000 clones, 72% of them appearing once. The sample consisted of CD8+ T cells sorted from blood. The receptors derive from an adult with rheumatoid arthritis. Each CDR3 is given with its conserved first and last residue. The D gene is left open where the match is weak. The size field is filled for only some rows; it gives once, few, many or a size class.

NA | TRBJ2-1 | TRBV4-1 | NA | CASSQDWGYEQFF | TGCGCCAGCAGCCAAGATTGGGGGTATGAGCAGTTCTTC
NA | TRBJ1-2 | TRBV6-5 | TRBD1 | CASSPQGIYGYTF | TGTGCCAGCAGCCCACAGGGGATCTATGGCTACACCTTC
NA | TRBJ2-7 | TRBV9 | TRBD1 | CASSVEGDRGDEQYF | TGTGCCAGCAGCGTAGAGGGGGACAGGGGCGACGAGCAGTACTTC
NA | TRBJ2-7 | TRBV2 | NA | CASSGRAQYF | TGTGCCAGCAGTGGGAGGGCGCAGTACTTC
NA | TRBJ2-7 | TRBV7-9 | TRBD1 | CASGQGSYEQYF | TGTGCCAGCGGACAGGGATCCTACGAGCAGTACTTC
NA | TRBJ2-3 | TRBV7-9 | TRBD2 | CASSGGDLGFDTDTQYF | TGTGCCAGCAGCGGGGGGGACCTGGGCTTCGACACAGATACGCAGTATTTT
NA | TRBJ1-1 | TRBV27 | NA | CASSFRRENTEAFF | TGTGCCAGCAGTTTCCGGCGGGAGAACACTGAAGCTTTCTTT
NA | TRBJ1-6 | TRBV27 | NA | CASSLGGPGYNSPLHF | TGTGCCAGCAGTTTGGGGGGGCCGGGGTATAATTCACCCCTCCACTTT
few | TRBJ2-7 | TRBV27 | NA | CASSADGLSYEQYF | TGTGCCAGCAGTGCTGACGGACTCTCCTACGAGCAGTACTTC
NA | TRBJ1-2 | TRBV9 | NA | CASSIGRGYTF | TGTGCCAGCAGCATTGGACGGGGCTACACCTTC
NA | TRBJ2-3 | TRBV2 | NA | CASSEATGGMFNTQYF | TGTGCCAGCAGTGAAGCGACAGGAGGGATGTTCAATACGCAGTATTTT
NA | TRBJ2-7 | TRBV4-2 | NA | CASSQGVGGGYEQYF | TGTGCCAGCAGCCAAGGGGTGGGGGGCGGCTACGAGCAGTACTTC
NA | TRBJ1-2 | TRBV9 | NA | CASSPGGGANYGYTF | TGTGCCAGCAGCCCAGGCGGGGGAGCTAACTATGGCTACACCTTC
NA | TRBJ1-5 | TRBV7-2 | NA | CASSLGGYQPQHF | TGTGCCAGCAGCTTAGGAGGTTATCAGCCCCAGCATTTT
NA | TRBJ1-3 | TRBV5-5 | TRBD1 | CASRPRDSGGNTIYF | TGTGCCAGCAGGCCCCGGGACAGTGGAGGAAACACCATATATTTT
NA | TRBJ1-2 | TRBV6-1 | NA | CASSEATVGYTF | TGTGCCAGCAGTGAAGCGACAGTTGGCTACACCTTC
once | TRBJ1-1 | TRBV5-1 | NA | CASSSYRGALDTEAFF | TGCGCCAGCAGCTCCTACCGGGGGGCGTTGGACACTGAAGCTTTCTTT
NA | TRBJ2-1 | TRBV7-9 | NA | CASSLVDNEQFF | TGTGCCAGCAGCTTAGTTGACAATGAGCAGTTCTTC
once | TRBJ1-4 | TRBV5-1 | NA | CASSLAGLEEKLFF | TGCGCCAGCAGCTTGGCCGGGTTGGAGGAAAAACTGTTTTTT
NA | TRBJ1-2 | TRBV6-1 | NA | CASSEIGPAGYTF | TGTGCCAGCAGTGAAATCGGCCCGGCGGGCTACACCTTC
NA | TRBJ2-2 | TRBV7-9 | NA | CASSLGNRELFF | TGTGCCAGCAGCTTGGGTAACCGGGAGCTGTTTTTT
NA | TRBJ1-6 | TRBV6-5 | NA | CASSYSAGSNSPLHF | TGTGCCAGCAGTTACTCGGCAGGGTCCAATTCACCCCTCCACTTT
few | TRBJ1-6 | TRBV4-2 | NA | CASRPRGGGSPLHF | TGTGCCAGCAGGCCGAGGGGGGGAGGTTCACCCCTCCACTTT
few | TRBJ2-3 | TRBV9 | NA | CASSVGADTQYF | TGTGCCAGCAGCGTAGGGGCAGATACGCAGTATTTT
NA | TRBJ2-5 | TRBV27 | NA | CASTPRAARRETQYF | TGTGCCAGCACCCCCCGGGCGGCGCGGAGGGAGACCCAGTACTTC
NA | TRBJ1-6 | TRBV7-8 | NA | CASSLTPGGLVNSPLHF | TGTGCCAGCAGCCTAACCCCAGGAGGACTTGTTAATTCACCCCTCCACTTT
NA | TRBJ2-3 | TRBV9 | NA | CASSVAQDWDTQYF | TGTGCCAGCAGCGTAGCCCAGGATTGGGATACGCAGTATTTT
NA | TRBJ2-1 | TRBV7-8 | NA | CASSLTGPHAREGLFF | TGTGCCAGCAGCTTAACCGGGCCTCATGCTCGAGAGGGTTTGTTCTTC
few | TRBJ2-1 | TRBV5-1 | TRBD2 | CASSSAGGYNEQFF | TGCGCCAGCAGCTCAGCGGGGGGCTACAATGAGCAGTTCTTC
NA | TRBJ1-5 | TRBV9 | NA | CASSVDGSNQPQHF | TGTGCCAGCAGCGTAGACGGTTCCAATCAGCCCCAGCATTTT
NA | TRBJ2-3 | TRBV6-1 | TRBD2 | CASSEAPLAGGRDTQYF | TGTGCCAGCAGTGAAGCCCCACTAGCGGGGGGGCGGGATACGCAGTATTTT
NA | TRBJ2-7 | TRBV2 | TRBD1 | CASRTGVIYEQYF | TGTGCCAGCAGAACAGGGGTCATCTACGAGCAGTACTTC
NA | TRBJ2-3 | TRBV27 | NA | CASSPGTVGRDTQYF | TGTGCCAGCAGTCCGGGGACGGTCGGGCGGGATACGCAGTATTTT
few | TRBJ1-6 | TRBV11-2 | TRBD1 | CASSFRTGDNSPLHF | TGTGCCAGCAGCTTCAGGACAGGGGATAATTCACCCCTCCACTTT
few | TRBJ2-1 | TRBV6-6 | NA | CASSSSRLEQFF | TGTGCCAGCAGTTCTAGCCGGCTTGAGCAGTTCTTC
NA | TRBJ2-6 | TRBV5-6 | NA | CASSPGSSGANVLTF | TGTGCCAGCAGCCCCGGGTCTTCTGGGGCCAACGTCCTGACTTTC
NA | TRBJ2-5 | TRBV4-3 | TRBD2 | CASSPTLAGEGETQYF | TGCGCCAGCAGCCCTACTCTAGCGGGGGAGGGGGAGACCCAGTACTTC
NA | TRBJ1-5 | TRBV19 | NA | CASSIGLRGRYQPQHF | TGTGCCAGTAGTATAGGTTTGCGGGGCCGGTATCAGCCCCAGCATTTT
NA | TRBJ2-2 | TRBV7-9 | NA | CASSLGEVRVNTGELFF | TGTGCCAGCAGCTTAGGGGAGGTCAGGGTGAACACCGGGGAGCTGTTTTTT
NA | TRBJ2-1 | TRBV19 | NA | CASSIYDRYEQFF | TGTGCCAGTAGTATTTACGACAGGTATGAGCAGTTCTTC
NA | TRBJ1-2 | TRBV14 | NA | CASSPGVLGYTF | TGTGCCAGCAGCCCTGGGGTTCTGGGCTACACCTTC
NA | TRBJ1-3 | TRBV9 | TRBD1 | CASSGGTGLSGNTIYF | TGTGCCAGCAGTGGCGGGACAGGCCTCTCTGGAAACACCATATATTTT
NA | TRBJ2-1 | TRBV6-4 | NA | CASSESDLNEQFF | TGTGCCAGCAGTGAATCGGACCTTAATGAGCAGTTCTTC
NA | TRBJ2-7 | TRBV2 | NA | CASSDVYYEQYF | TGTGCCAGCAGTGATGTTTACTACGAGCAGTACTTC
NA | TRBJ1-4 | TRBV5-6 | NA | CASSSRTGTTNEKLFF | TGTGCCAGCAGCTCACGCACAGGGACAACTAATGAAAAACTGTTTTTT
NA | TRBJ1-1 | TRBV2 | NA | CASRGAGTSTRAFF | TGTGCCAGCAGGGGGGCCGGGACCTCAACCCGAGCTTTCTTT
NA | TRBJ1-5 | TRBV6-5 | NA | CASSSLYSNQPQHF | TGTGCCAGCAGTAGCCTATATAGCAATCAGCCCCAGCATTTT
NA | TRBJ1-2 | TRBV6-4 | NA | CASSDGGVGYTF | TGTGCCAGCAGTGACGGCGGGGTAGGCTACACCTTC
once | TRBJ2-5 | TRBV2 | NA | CASSGRGRGGETQYF | TGTGCCAGCAGTGGGAGGGGGCGCGGAGGAGAGACCCAGTACTTC
NA | TRBJ2-6 | TRBV2 | NA | CASTERGAPPGANVLTF | TGTGCCAGCACCGAACGCGGCGCCCCACCTGGGGCCAACGTCCTGACTTTC
NA | TRBJ1-2 | TRBV7-6 | NA | CASSLAQETLYYGYTF | TGTGCCAGCAGCTTAGCCCAGGAAACCTTGTACTATGGCTACACCTTC
NA | TRBJ2-3 | TRBV2 | NA | CASSESRGAWADTQYF | TGTGCCAGCAGTGAGTCAAGGGGCGCATGGGCAGATACGCAGTATTTT
NA | TRBJ2-7 | TRBV7-9 | TRBD1 | CASSLGQGARNEQYF | TGTGCCAGCAGCTTAGGTCAGGGGGCGCGAAATGAGCAGTACTTC
NA | TRBJ2-7 | TRBV5-4 | NA | CASSLPLSDEQYF | TGTGCCAGCAGCCTTCCTCTTTCCGACGAGCAGTACTTC